One sample yielded the 22 T cell receptor beta chains listed below, sequenced in a study of blood T cell repertoires in COVID-19. Libraries were prepared by immunoSEQ multiplex PCR; TCRdb keeps only in-frame clonotypes and omits some of them. The table lists 70,000 to 95,000 clones, about 84% of them singletons. The source material was peripheral blood. These receptors originate from a human donor in a cohort sampled during active COVID-19.

The rearrangement joins TRBV7-2 to TRBJ2-7; D perhaps matches TRBD1 (5 bases). V shed 3 bases and J shed 6 bases, with 15 bases lying between them. The germline V gene has CDR1 SGHTA and CDR2 FQGNSA. The CDR3 length is 14 residues. The CDR3 here is CASSFFRGSGEQYF. Here the CDR3 DNA reads TGTGCCAGCAGCTTTTTTAGGGGAAGTGGCGAGCAGTACTTC.

This sequence joins TRBV18 and TRBJ2-7; D gene ambiguous. Between the trimmed V and J ends, which lost 2 bases and 2 bases, there was a span of 7 bases. The CDR3 is 13 residues long. Germline loops: CDR1 KGHSH, CDR2 LQKENI. Here the CDR3 reads CASSPASAYEQYF. The CDR3 DNA reads TGTGCCAGCTCACCAGCTAGTGCCTACGAGCAGTACTTC.

The chain couples TRBV27 to TRBJ2-5, with D possibly being TRBD2 (5 bases). Trimming took 4 bases from V and 2 from J, leaving 11 bases between them. This CDR3 has 14 amino acids. Germline V gene sequence: CDR1 MNHEY, CDR2 SMNVEV (reference sequence). The CDR3, as DNA: TGTGCCAGCAGTTCGTTCCGGGAACAAGAGACCCAGTACTTC. It specifies CASSSFREQETQYF.

The chain combines TRBV10-1 with TRBJ1-1; 8 bases are shared with TRBD1. The J segment lost 1 base and the V segment lost 6 bases, leaving 4 bases of the junction unmatched. Germline values: CDR1 WNHNN, CDR2 SYGVQD (reference sequence). This CDR3 is 14 amino acids long. CDR3 loop: CASRPDRANTEAFF. The DNA of the CDR3 is TGCGCCAGCAGGCCGGACAGGGCGAACACTGAAGCTTTCTTT.

The rearrangement uses TRBV18 and TRBJ2-3; 10 positions agree with TRBD2. With V trimmed by 10 bases and J by 2 bases, 12 bases remained unmatched. The CDR3 extends over 16 amino acids. CDR1 is KGHSH, CDR2 LQKENI, per germline. The CDR3 spells CANSRQTSGATDTQYF. CDR3 DNA: TGTGCCAACTCCCGCCAAACTAGCGGGGCCACAGATACGCAGTATTTT.

This rearrangement joins TRBV11-2 to TRBJ2-7; 8 bases map to TRBD2. Germline loops: CDR1 SGHAT, CDR2 FQNNGV. The V and J ends lost 0 bases and 6 bases, in that order; junction bases with no gene match: 13. The CDR3 spans 17 residues. CDR3 sequence (DNA): TGTGCCAGCAGCTTAGACTCCCTAAGCGGGGGTTTTCTCGAGCAGTACTTC. Protein sequence: CASSLDSLSGGFLEQYF.

This clone was observed a single time. The chain recombines TRBV6-5 with TRBJ1-5; 8 bases are a match to TRBD1. From germline, CDR1 is MNHEY and CDR2 SVGAGI. The CDR3 covers 15 residues. J lost 5 bases, V lost 7 bases, and 10 bases had no gene match. CDR3 bases: TGTGCCAGCACGTGGACAGGGCGTGTGGATCAGCCCCAGCATTTT. It specifies CASTWTGRVDQPQHF.

The chain uses TRBV6-5 and TRBJ1-6; 8 bases are shared with TRBD1. V dropped 4 bases and J dropped 7; count of bases not matched to a gene: 6. The V gene's germline CDR1 is MNHEY and CDR2 SVGAGI. CDR3 length: 15 residues. The CDR3 coding sequence is TGTGCCAGCAGTTCCGGACAGGGAAGCAATTCACCCCTCCACTTT. It is translated as CASSSGQGSNSPLHF.

V usage is TRBV18 and J usage is TRBJ1-1, with 7 bases that match TRBD1. The J segment lost 1 base and the V segment lost 4 bases, leaving 6 bases of the junction unmatched. There are 15 residues in the CDR3. The germline CDR1 and CDR2 sequences are KGHSH and LQKENI. CDR3 nucleotides: TGTGCCAGCTCACTTACAGGGGATCGGAACACTGAAGCTTTCTTT. Encoded protein: CASSLTGDRNTEAFF. The full variable domain, its missing parts supplied by reference TRBV18 and TRBJ1-1, is NAGVMQNPRHLVRRRGQEARLRCSPMKGHSHVYWYRQLPEEGLKFMVYLQKENIIDESGMPKERFSAEFPKEGPSILRIQQVVRGDSAAYFCASSLTGDRNTEAFFGQGTRLTVV.

As DNA, the CDR3 is TGTGCCAGCAGCCCGGTAATCACAGATACGCAGTATTTT. Encoded protein: CASSPVITDTQYF. V gene TRBV5-8 combines with J gene TRBJ2-3; no definite D call. Germline-derived CDR1 and CDR2 are SGHTS and YDEGEE. V dropped 4 bases and J dropped 2 bases, with 8 bases sitting between them. The CDR3 runs to 13 residues.

In nucleotides, the CDR3 is TGTGCCAGCAGCGCCCAAGGACTTATCACAGATACGCAGTATTTT. Translation: CASSAQGLITDTQYF. The chain is built from TRBV7-2 and TRBJ2-3; D is perhaps TRBD2 (5 bases). The CDR3 sequence is 15 residues long. V shed 5 bases and J shed 2 bases, with 14 bases lying between them. Germline CDR1 is SGHTA and CDR2 is FQGNSA.

This clone was observed once. The J gene is TRBJ2-3, the V gene TRBV9, with TRBD1 identical over 11 bases. The V and J ends lost 4 bases and 3 bases, in that order; junction bases with no gene match: 13. CDR1 is SGDLS, CDR2 YYNGEE, per germline. This CDR3 spans 18 amino acids. The CDR3 reads CASSPNEGQGVITDTQYF. The CDR3 region has the DNA TGTGCCAGCAGCCCTAACGAGGGACAGGGGGTAATTACAGATACGCAGTATTTT.

This chain uses TRBV5-6 with TRBJ1-3, with a tentative D call TRBD1 (5 bases). The germline V gene has CDR1 SGHDT and CDR2 YYEEEE. The V end lost 2 bases, the J end lost 3 bases, and 24 bases lay between the germline ends. The CDR3 runs 19 residues. The CDR3 protein is CASSFSAVGRGISGNTIYF. In DNA form, the CDR3 reads TGTGCCAGCAGCTTTTCCGCAGTAGGCCGGGGGATTAGTGGAAACACCATATATTTT.

This sequence joins TRBV5-1 and TRBJ2-3; 15 positions agree with TRBD2. The V gene end was trimmed by 5 bases and the J gene end by 0 bases; junction bases not matched to a gene: 10. The germline gives CDR1 SGHRS, CDR2 YFSETQ. The CDR3 runs to 19 residues. CDR3 in amino acids: CASRPGLAGGTISTDTQYF. The CDR3 region has the DNA TGCGCCAGCAGACCGGGACTAGCGGGGGGAACAATAAGCACAGATACGCAGTATTTT.

CDR3 DNA: TGTGCCAGCAGCTTAGGAGGGCCAGTGAACTATGGCTACACCTTC. This gives the protein CASSLGGPVNYGYTF. The chain is built from TRBV7-9 and TRBJ1-2; D is unclear. The germline V and J ends were trimmed by 1 base and 2 bases, with 11 bases remaining between them. The CDR3 is 15 amino acids. From germline, CDR1 is SEHNR and CDR2 FQNEAQ (reference sequence).

V is TRBV29-1 and J is TRBJ2-1; D unclear. There are 11 residues in the CDR3. The germline CDR1 and CDR2 sequences are SQVTM and ANQGSEA. Trimming stripped 4 bases from V and 9 bases from J, with 10 bases between. CDR3 residues: CSVGKLSEQFF. The CDR3, as DNA: TGCAGCGTTGGAAAACTCTCTGAGCAGTTCTTC.

This clone was seen a few times. The V gene is TRBV6-2 or TRBV6-3, the J gene TRBJ2-7; D is unresolved. The CDR3 contains 15 residues. Trimming took off 0 bases at V and 2 bases at J, with 11 bases between the two ends. The germline CDR1 and CDR2 sequences are MNHEY and SVGEGT. Here the CDR3 reads CASSYSGRIAYEQYF. CDR3 bases: TGTGCCAGCAGTTACTCAGGCAGGATTGCCTACGAGCAGTACTTC.

This chain uses TRBV5-1 with TRBJ2-6; TRBD1 is a possible D gene (6 bases). The germline CDR1 and CDR2 sequences are SGHRS and YFSETQ. Trimming cost V 1 base and J 0 bases, with 11 bases left between them. The CDR3 runs to 17 residues. For the CDR3, the DNA is TGCGCCAGCAGCTTGCAGGGGCCAAGCTCTGGGGCCAACGTCCTGACTTTC. It specifies CASSLQGPSSGANVLTF.

The genes are TRBV18 and TRBJ1-2; D might be TRBD1 (6 bases). V was pared by 3 bases and J by 2 bases, with 13 bases between. Germline-derived CDR1 and CDR2 are KGHSH and LQKENI. The CDR3 has 15 residues. For the CDR3, the DNA is TGTGCCAGCTCACCCTCACAGGGTCCGAACTATGGCTACACCTTC. Translating it yields CASSPSQGPNYGYTF.

The chain couples TRBV18 to TRBJ1-3; no clear D gene. V lost 0 bases and J lost 0, with 9 bases in between. This CDR3 is built from 16 residues. Germline V gene data show CDR1 as KGHSH and CDR2 as LQKENI. The CDR3 loop is CASSPPSRISGNTIYF. CDR3 DNA sequence: TGTGCCAGCTCACCACCGAGCAGGATCTCTGGAAACACCATATATTTT. The full variable domain, in which reference TRBV18 and TRBJ1-3 provide the parts outside the CDR3, is NAGVMQNPRHLVRRRGQEARLRCSPMKGHSHVYWYRQLPEEGLKFMVYLQKENIIDESGMPKERFSAEFPKEGPSILRIQQVVRGDSAAYFCASSPPSRISGNTIYFGEGSWLTVV.

This clone was recorded only once. The rearrangement links TRBV11-3 to TRBJ1-1; weak D call: TRBD1 (6 bases). CDR1 is SGHNT, CDR2 YENEEA, per germline. The V end lost 5 bases, the J end lost 5 bases, and 12 bases lay between the germline ends. CDR3 size: 13 residues. The CDR3: CASSPTQGTEAFF. The CDR3 DNA reads as TGTGCCAGCAGCCCAACCCAGGGGACTGAAGCTTTCTTT.

This clone was counted once. The V gene is TRBV4-1, the J gene TRBJ1-5; D uncertain. V lost 1 base, J lost 7 bases, and 8 bases lay in between. CDR3 size: 13 residues. Germline V gene data show CDR1 as MGHRA and CDR2 as YSYEKL. The CDR3, as DNA: TGCGCCAGCAGCCAAGGCCAGTACCAGCCCCAGCATTTT. Its translation is CASSQGQYQPQHF.